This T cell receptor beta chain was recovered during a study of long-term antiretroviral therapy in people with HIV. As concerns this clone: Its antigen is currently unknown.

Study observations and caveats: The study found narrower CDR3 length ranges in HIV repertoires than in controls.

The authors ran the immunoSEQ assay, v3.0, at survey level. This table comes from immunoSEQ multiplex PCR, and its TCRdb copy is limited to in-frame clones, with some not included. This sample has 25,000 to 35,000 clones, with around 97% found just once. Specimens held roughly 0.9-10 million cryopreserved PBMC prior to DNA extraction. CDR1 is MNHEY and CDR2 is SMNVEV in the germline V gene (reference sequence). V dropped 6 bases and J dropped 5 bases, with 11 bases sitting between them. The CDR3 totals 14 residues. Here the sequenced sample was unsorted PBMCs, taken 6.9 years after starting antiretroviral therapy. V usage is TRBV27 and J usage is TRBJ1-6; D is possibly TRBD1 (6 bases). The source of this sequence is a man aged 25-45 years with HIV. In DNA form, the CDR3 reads TGTGCCAGCAGATATAGGGGGGATAATTCACCCCTCCACTTT. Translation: CASRYRGDNSPLHF.